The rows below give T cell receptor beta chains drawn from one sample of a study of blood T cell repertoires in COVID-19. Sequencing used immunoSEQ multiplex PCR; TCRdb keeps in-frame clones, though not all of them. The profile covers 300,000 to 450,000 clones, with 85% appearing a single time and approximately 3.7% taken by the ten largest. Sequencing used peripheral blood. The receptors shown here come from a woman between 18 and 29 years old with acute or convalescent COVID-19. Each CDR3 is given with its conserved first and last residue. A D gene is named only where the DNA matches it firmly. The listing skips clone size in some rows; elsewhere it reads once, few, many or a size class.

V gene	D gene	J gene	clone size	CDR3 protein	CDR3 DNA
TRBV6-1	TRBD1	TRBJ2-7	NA	CASSEIGQATFSYEQYF	TGTGCCAGCAGTGAAATAGGACAGGCCACTTTCTCCTACGAGCAGTACTTC
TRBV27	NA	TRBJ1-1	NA	CASSKAGASTEAFF	TGTGCCAGCAGTAAGGCAGGCGCAAGCACTGAAGCTTTCTTT
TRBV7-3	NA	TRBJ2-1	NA	CASSRTGTYNEQFF	TGTGCCAGCAGCAGAACGGGAACGTACAATGAGCAGTTCTTC
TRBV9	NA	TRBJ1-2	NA	CASSVNWGGGYTF	TGTGCCAGCAGCGTAAACTGGGGAGGGGGCTACACCTTC
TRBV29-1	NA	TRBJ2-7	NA	CSVGHSRTYEQYF	TGCAGCGTTGGTCACAGTCGAACCTACGAGCAGTACTTC
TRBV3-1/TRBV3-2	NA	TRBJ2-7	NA	CASSQDRIVHEQYF	TGTGCCAGCAGCCAAGACAGAATCGTACACGAGCAGTACTTC
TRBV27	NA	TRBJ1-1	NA	CASSGIMNTEAFF	TGTGCCAGCTCGGGGATCATGAACACTGAAGCTTTCTTT
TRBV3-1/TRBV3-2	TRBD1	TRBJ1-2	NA	CASSRRQGVGYTF	TGTGCCAGCAGTCGCAGACAGGGGGTTGGCTACACCTTC
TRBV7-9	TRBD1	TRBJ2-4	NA	CASRGTGGPIQYF	TGTGCCAGCAGAGGGACAGGGGGTCCCATTCAGTACTTC
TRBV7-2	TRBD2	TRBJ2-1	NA	CASSLARGLAGNNEQFF	TGTGCCAGCAGCTTAGCCCGGGGACTAGCGGGAAACAATGAGCAGTTCTTC
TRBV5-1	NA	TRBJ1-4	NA	CASSLSGGVLGKLFF	TGCGCCAGCAGCTTGTCGGGGGGCGTCTTAGGAAAACTGTTTTTT
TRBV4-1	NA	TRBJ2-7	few	CASSQDSLYEQYF	TGCGCCAGCAGCCAAGACTCCCTCTACGAGCAGTACTTC
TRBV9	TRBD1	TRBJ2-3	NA	CASTGQGTDTQYF	TGTGCCAGCACGGGACAGGGGACAGATACGCAGTATTTT
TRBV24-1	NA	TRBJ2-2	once	CATSGLSLDTGELFF	TGTGCCACCAGTGGGCTGTCCCTCGACACCGGGGAGCTGTTTTTT
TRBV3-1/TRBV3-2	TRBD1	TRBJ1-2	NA	CASSPGQGTIGYTF	TGTGCCAGCAGCCCCGGACAGGGGACTATTGGCTACACCTTC
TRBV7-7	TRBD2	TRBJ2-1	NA	CASSARLADYNEQFF	TGTGCCAGCAGCGCAAGACTAGCGGATTACAATGAGCAGTTCTTC
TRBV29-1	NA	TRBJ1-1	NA	CSAPARGAEAFF	TGCAGCGCACCCGCGCGGGGCGCGGAGGCTTTCTTT
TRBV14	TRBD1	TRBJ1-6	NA	CASSQRGTGSSPLHF	TGTGCCAGCAGCCAAAGGGGGACAGGGAGTTCACCCCTCCACTTT
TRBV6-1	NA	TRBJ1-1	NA	CASSEAGGRAFF	TGTGCCAGCAGTGAAGCGGGTGGGAGGGCTTTCTTT
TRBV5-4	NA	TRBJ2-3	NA	CASSLGGGRTDTQYF	TGTGCCAGCAGCTTGGGGGGGGGCCGCACAGATACGCAGTATTTT
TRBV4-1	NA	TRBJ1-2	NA	CASSQASNYGYTF	TGCGCCAGCAGCCAGGCTTCTAACTATGGCTACACCTTC
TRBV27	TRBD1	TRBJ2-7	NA	CASSSETGSEQYF	TGTGCCAGCAGTTCCGAGACAGGGAGCGAGCAGTACTTC
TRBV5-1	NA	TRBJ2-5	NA	CASSLQSRETQYF	TGCGCCAGCAGCTTGCAATCCAGGGAGACCCAGTACTTC
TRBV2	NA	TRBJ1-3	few	CASSVGTGSGNTIYF	TGTGCCAGCAGTGTTGGTACAGGGTCTGGAAACACCATATATTTT
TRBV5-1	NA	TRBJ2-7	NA	CARQGTGTPEAWSRGSYEQYF	TGCGCCAGACAAGGAACCGGGACTCCCGAAGCTTGGTCTCGAGGGTCCTACGAGCAGTACTTC
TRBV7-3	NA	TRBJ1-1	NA	CASSLGAPTVYTEAFF	TGTGCCAGCAGCTTAGGTGCCCCGACAGTTTACACTGAAGCTTTCTTT
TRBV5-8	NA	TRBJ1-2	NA	CASSLMGAEGNYGYTF	TGTGCCAGCAGCTTGATGGGGGCAGAGGGTAACTATGGCTACACCTTC
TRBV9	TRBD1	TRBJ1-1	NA	CASSKDRADTEAFF	TGTGCCAGCAGTAAGGACAGGGCGGACACTGAAGCTTTCTTT
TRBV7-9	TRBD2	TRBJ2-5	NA	CASSLAGGRDDQYF	TGTGCCAGCAGTCTAGCGGGGGGAAGAGACGACCAGTACTTC